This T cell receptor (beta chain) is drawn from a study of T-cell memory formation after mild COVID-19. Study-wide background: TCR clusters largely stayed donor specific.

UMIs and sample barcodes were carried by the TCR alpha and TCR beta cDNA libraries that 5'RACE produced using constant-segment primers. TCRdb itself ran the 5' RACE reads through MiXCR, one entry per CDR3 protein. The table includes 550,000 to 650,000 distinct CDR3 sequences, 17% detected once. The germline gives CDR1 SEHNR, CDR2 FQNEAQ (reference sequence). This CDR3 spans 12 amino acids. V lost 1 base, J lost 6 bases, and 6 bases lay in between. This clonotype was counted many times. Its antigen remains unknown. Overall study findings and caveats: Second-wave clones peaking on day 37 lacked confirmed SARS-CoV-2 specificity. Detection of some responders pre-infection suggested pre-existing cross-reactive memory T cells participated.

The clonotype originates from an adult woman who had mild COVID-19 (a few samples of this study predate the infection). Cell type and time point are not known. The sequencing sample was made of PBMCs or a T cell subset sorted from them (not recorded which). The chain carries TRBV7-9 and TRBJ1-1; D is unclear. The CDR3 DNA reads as TGTGCCAGCAGCTTAGTCGGGCCTGAAGCTTTCTTT. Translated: CASSLVGPEAFF.